Sequencing of this TCR beta chain was carried out in a study of neurological immune-mediated disorders. This clonotype was found many times. A single record per CDR3 protein comes from TCRdb applying MiXCR to the 5' RACE reads. The data contain roughly 28,000 distinct CDR3 sequences, approximately 3.2% of them singletons. Trimming removed 6 bases at V and 2 bases at J, with 12 bases between. CDR1 DFQATT and CDR2 SNEGSKA come from the germline V gene (reference sequence). CDR3 length: 13 residues. The chain has TRBV20-1 and TRBJ2-3; D is ambiguous. This receptor was obtained from a woman aged 30 to 39 with multiple sclerosis. Sequencing was performed on PBMCs. The CDR3 nucleotides are TGCAGTGCGAAACTCACCCACACAGATACGCAGTATTTT. It encodes CSAKLTHTDTQYF.